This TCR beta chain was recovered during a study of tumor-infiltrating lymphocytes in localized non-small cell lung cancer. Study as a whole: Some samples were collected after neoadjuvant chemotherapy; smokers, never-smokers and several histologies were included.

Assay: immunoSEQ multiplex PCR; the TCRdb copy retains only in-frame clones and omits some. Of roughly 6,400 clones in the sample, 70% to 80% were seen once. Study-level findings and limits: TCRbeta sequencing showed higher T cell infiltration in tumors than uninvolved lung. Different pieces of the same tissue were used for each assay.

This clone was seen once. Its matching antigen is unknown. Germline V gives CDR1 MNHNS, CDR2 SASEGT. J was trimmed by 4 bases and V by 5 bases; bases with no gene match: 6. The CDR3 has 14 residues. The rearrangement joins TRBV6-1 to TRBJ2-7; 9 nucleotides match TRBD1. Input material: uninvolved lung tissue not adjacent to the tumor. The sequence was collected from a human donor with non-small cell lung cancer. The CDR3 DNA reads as TGTGCCAGCAGTCCCGGGACAGGGAGGTACGAGCAGTACTTC. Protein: CASSPGTGRYEQYF.